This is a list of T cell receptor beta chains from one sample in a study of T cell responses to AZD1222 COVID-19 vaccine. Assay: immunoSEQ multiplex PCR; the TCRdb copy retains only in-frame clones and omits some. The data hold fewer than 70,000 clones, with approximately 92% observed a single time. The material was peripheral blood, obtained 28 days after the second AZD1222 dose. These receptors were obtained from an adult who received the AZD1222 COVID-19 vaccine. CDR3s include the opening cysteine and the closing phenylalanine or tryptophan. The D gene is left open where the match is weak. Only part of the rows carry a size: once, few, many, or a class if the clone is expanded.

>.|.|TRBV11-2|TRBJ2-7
TGTGCCAGCAGCTTTAGCGGACTCCCCTACGAGCAGTACTTC
CASSFSGLPYEQYF
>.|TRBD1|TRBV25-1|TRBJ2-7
TGTGCCAGCAGTCCCGGACAGGTTCCTGACTACGAGCAGTACTTC
CASSPGQVPDYEQYF
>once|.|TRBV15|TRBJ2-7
TGTGCCACCAGCAGAGATCGCTCACATAATTACGAGCAGTACTTC
CATSRDRSHNYEQYF
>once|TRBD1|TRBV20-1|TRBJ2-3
TGCAGTGCTAGTACGCGGGACAGGGGCACAGATACGCAGTATTTT
CSASTRDRGTDTQYF
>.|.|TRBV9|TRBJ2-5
TGTGCCAGCAGCGTAGAAGGAGAGACCCAGTACTTC
CASSVEGETQYF
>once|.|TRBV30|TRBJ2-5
TGTGCCTGGAGTGTAAAGACTAGTCACCGAGAGACCCAGTACTTC
CAWSVKTSHRETQYF
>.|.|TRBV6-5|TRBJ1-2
TGTGCCAGCAGTTACTCGCAGGGACCTCACTATGGCTACACCTTC
CASSYSQGPHYGYTF
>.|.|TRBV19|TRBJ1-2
TGTGCCAGTACCCAAAATGCCGGGACACCCTTATCTAATTCAGGGGCGACCTTC
CASTQNAGTPLSNSGATF
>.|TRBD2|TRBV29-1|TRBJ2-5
TGCAGCGTTGATGAGAGCGGGAGGGGGAAAGAGACCCAGTACTTC
CSVDESGRGKETQYF
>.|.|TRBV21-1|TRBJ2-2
TGTGCCAGCAGCGACCACCCTTACAGGGGTAAGACTAGTGACACCGGGGAGCTGTTTTTT
CASSDHPYRGKTSDTGELFF
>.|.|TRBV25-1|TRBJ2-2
TGTGCCAGCAGTGAGATGTCCGGGGAGCTGTTTTTT
CASSEMSGELFF